These 27 T cell receptor beta chains originate from one sample sequenced in a study of T-cell reconstitution after alpha-beta-depleted transplantation in children. For TCRbeta, the library was prepared with unique molecular identifiers. From the PCR reads, TCRdb called clonotypes with MiXCR, one entry per CDR3 protein. The sample consists of roughly 590,000 distinct CDR3 sequences, 16% of them appearing once. The source material was PBMCs from the stem cell graft donor, sampled from the stem cell graft. The origin of the receptors is a human donor who donated a stem cell graft to a child with acute myeloid leukemia.

In the case of this clonotype: A read error may produce the germline difference seen at one junction end. The chain uses TRBV9 and TRBJ2-7, with D maybe TRBD1 (6 bases). The CDR3 is 13 residues long. In germline, CDR1 is SGDLS, CDR2 YYNGEE. The CDR3 loop is CACSVASRGEQYF. The CDR3 region has the DNA TGTGCCTGCAGCGTAGCTAGCAGGGGCGAGCAGTACTTC.

In this sample, this clonotype turned up many times. This chain joins TRBV20-1 and TRBJ1-1, with 11 bases matching TRBD1. This CDR3 is built from 13 residues. The V segment lost 4 bases and the J segment 4 bases; nucleotides outside the gene matches: 2. CDR1 and CDR2 from the germline V gene are DFQATT and SNEGSKA (reference sequence). The CDR3 DNA sequence: TGCAGTGCTAAGGACAGGGGGCCCACTGAAGCTTTCTTT. Translating it yields CSAKDRGPTEAFF.

This clonotype appeared a few times. The chain employs TRBV7-2 and TRBJ1-6; D is unresolved. The CDR3 contains 17 residues. V was cut by 3 bases and J by 0 bases, with 12 bases left in between. Germline CDR1 and CDR2: SGHTA and FQGNSA. CDR3 protein: CASSFRSLSSYNSPLHF. The CDR3 DNA sequence: TGTGCCAGCAGCTTTCGGTCGCTGAGCTCCTATAATTCACCCCTCCACTTT.

This clonotype came up many times. The V and J genes are TRBV20-1 and TRBJ1-2, with 7 bases fitting TRBD1. Germline CDR1 and CDR2: DFQATT and SNEGSKA (reference sequence). V gave up 6 bases and J gave up 2 bases; unmatched junction bases: 6. This CDR3 has 13 residues. The CDR3 reads CSAPTTGNYGYTF. Here the CDR3 DNA reads TGCAGTGCCCCAACGACAGGGAACTATGGCTACACCTTC.

This clonotype was counted only a few times. J is TRBJ2-7 and V is TRBV7-2, with D perhaps TRBD1 (7 bases). Trimming left V 1 base short and J 2 bases short, with 15 bases between. Germline V gives CDR1 SGHTA, CDR2 FQGNSA. The CDR3 extends over 16 amino acids. The CDR3 protein is CASSLVGGQSTYEQYF. Here the CDR3 DNA reads TGTGCCAGCAGCTTAGTGGGGGGACAGTCGACCTACGAGCAGTACTTC.

Notes on this clonotype: It is unclear where the CDR3 begins or ends on the DNA, so no DNA is shown, and the CDR3 is as TCRdb lists it. The V gene is TRBV5-1, the J gene TRBJ2-2. 13 amino acids form the CDR3, both terminal residues included. The germline V gene has CDR1 SGHRS and CDR2 YFSETQ. The CDR3 reads CASSLFGAGELFF.

This clonotype has a count of ten or more. The chain joins TRBV5-6 to TRBJ2-2; a weak D match, TRBD1 (5 bases). This CDR3 region has 17 residues. Trimming shortened V by 0 bases and J by 1 base, and 13 bases separated the two germline ends. In germline, CDR1 is SGHDT, CDR2 YYEEEE. DNA of the CDR3: TGTGCCAGCAGCTTGGAGGTCTGGCAGGGGAACACCGGGGAGCTGTTTTTT. Translation: CASSLEVWQGNTGELFF. The full variable domain, with the rest looked up from reference TRBV5-6 and TRBJ2-2, is DAGVTQSPTHLIKTRGQQVTLRCSPKSGHDTVSWYQQALGQGPQFIFQYYEEEERQRGNFPDRFSGHQFPNYSSELNVNALLLGDSALYLCASSLEVWQGNTGELFFGEGSRLTVL.

With respect to this clonotype: At one boundary the junction diverges from the germline segment, which might be a read error. The V and J genes are TRBV13 and TRBJ1-5, with TRBD1 as a possible D gene (6 bases). This CDR3 is 15 amino acids long. Germline V gives CDR1 PRHDT, CDR2 FYEKMQ (reference sequence). CDR3 sequence: CASGFGTRGDQPQHF. The CDR3 bases are TGTGCCAGCGGCTTTGGGACCAGGGGTGATCAGCCCCAGCATTTT.

This clonotype was seen repeatedly, ten times or more. The chain uses TRBV20-1 and TRBJ1-5, with 8 bases lining up with TRBD1. Per germline, CDR1 DFQATT and CDR2 SNEGSKA (reference sequence). The J segment lost 2 bases and the V segment lost 3 bases, leaving 3 bases of the junction unmatched. This CDR3 is built from 14 residues. This CDR3 is CSARDRVGNQPQHF. The CDR3 nucleotides are TGCAGTGCTAGGGACAGGGTCGGCAATCAGCCCCAGCATTTT.

The rearrangement links TRBV7-2 to TRBJ1-5; a possible D gene is TRBD1 (5 bases). The CDR3 runs to 16 residues. Trimming left V 5 bases short and J 3 bases short, with 17 bases between. Germline V lookup: CDR1 SGHTA, CDR2 FQGNSA. CDR3 in DNA: TGTGCCAGCAGCCTCCAGTGGGACCTAACCAATCAGCCCCAGCATTTT. As protein: CASSLQWDLTNQPQHF.

This clonotype appeared a few times. The chain links TRBV6-2 or TRBV6-3 to TRBJ2-7; D perhaps matches TRBD1 (6 bases). V was cut by 4 bases and J by 6 bases, with 10 bases left in between. CDR1 is MNHEY, CDR2 SVGEGT, per germline. The CDR3 consists of 12 residues. CDR3 DNA: TGTGCCAGCAGTTTCCGGGACACCGAGCAGTACTTC. Translation gives CASSFRDTEQYF.

This clonotype was counted many times. This chain joins TRBV12-3 or TRBV12-4 and TRBJ1-4; 9 nucleotides align to TRBD1. There are 14 residues in the CDR3. V was clipped by 6 bases and J by 12 bases; unmatched bases: 11. CDR3 in amino acids: CASSPDRGSRELFF. In DNA, the CDR3 is TGTGCCAGCAGCCCGGACAGGGGATCACGGGAACTGTTTTTT.

This clonotype turned up a few times. Here the CDR3 reads CASSQDEGTYNEQFF. The CDR3 coding sequence is TGTGCCAGCAGCCAAGATGAGGGAACCTACAATGAGCAGTTCTTC. The chain is built from TRBV4-2 and TRBJ2-1; tentative D call: TRBD2 (5 bases). V dropped 0 bases and J dropped 2 bases, with 8 bases sitting between them. Germline values: CDR1 LGHNA, CDR2 YNFKEQ. The CDR3 has 15 amino acids.

This clonotype was seen many times. This chain links TRBV20-1 with TRBJ1-5; 9 bases are shared with TRBD1. The CDR3 extends over 14 amino acids. Germline trimming cut 3 bases from V and 4 bases from J; bases unmatched to any gene: 4. The V gene's germline CDR1 is DFQATT and CDR2 SNEGSKA (reference sequence). Here the CDR3 DNA reads TGCAGTGCTAGGGGGGACAGGGCAAATCAGCCCCAGCATTTT. It translates to CSARGDRANQPQHF.

This rearrangement joins TRBV5-6 to TRBJ2-2; D may match TRBD1 or TRBD2 (5 bases each). Germline CDR1 is SGHDT and CDR2 is YYEEEE. There are 17 residues in the CDR3. V lost 3 bases to trimming and J lost 2 bases, with 17 bases between them. CDR3: CASSYNPGPINTGELFF. In nucleotides, the CDR3 is TGTGCCAGCAGCTACAACCCGGGACCGATCAACACCGGGGAGCTGTTTTTT.

This clonotype occurred many times. The chain links TRBV7-8 to TRBJ2-5; maybe TRBD1 (5 bases). V was shortened by 3 bases and J by 4 bases, with 12 bases between the two germline ends. The CDR3 runs to 14 residues. Germline CDR1 is SGHVS and CDR2 is FQNEAQ. The CDR3 bases are TGTGCCAGCAGCTTCCTGAAGGGGTTAGAGACCCAGTACTTC. Its translation is CASSFLKGLETQYF.

This clonotype appeared many times. J is TRBJ2-3 and V is TRBV5-5; 8 nucleotides line up with TRBD1. The CDR3 contains 16 residues. The junction had 7 bases not matched to a gene; V was cut back by 2 bases and J by 2 bases. Germline V gene data show CDR1 as SGHKS and CDR2 as YYEKEE (reference sequence). The CDR3: CASSLLTGAATDTQYF. In DNA, the CDR3 is TGTGCCAGCAGCTTACTGACAGGGGCTGCCACAGATACGCAGTATTTT.

CDR3 amino acids: CATSRTGVDQPQHF. The CDR3 DNA reads TGTGCCACCAGCAGGACAGGGGTTGATCAGCCCCAGCATTTT. J is TRBJ1-5 and V is TRBV15, with TRBD1 identical over 8 bases. V was pared by 3 bases and J by 5 bases, with 3 bases of the junction left unmatched. Per the germline V gene, CDR1 is LNHNV and CDR2 is YYDKDF (reference sequence). The CDR3 is 14 residues long.

The table lists this clonotype with many counts. The rearrangement uses TRBV20-1 and TRBJ1-6; TRBD1 agrees at 9 bases. The V and J ends lost 3 bases and 8 bases, in that order; junction bases with no gene match: 5. Per the germline V gene, CDR1 is DFQATT and CDR2 is SNEGSKA (reference sequence). This CDR3 comprises 14 residues. CDR3 DNA sequence: TGCAGTGCTAGCCCGACAGGGGGTTATTCACCCCTCCACTTT. Encoded protein: CSASPTGGYSPLHF.

The J gene is TRBJ1-1, the V gene TRBV6-5; D is unresolved. CDR1 and CDR2 from the germline V gene are MNHEY and SVGAGI. The CDR3 covers 12 residues. Between the trimmed V and J ends, which lost 8 bases and 1 base, there was a span of 8 bases. Written as DNA, the CDR3 is TGTGCCAGCGTTTCAGCGAACACTGAAGCTTTCTTT. This translates into CASVSANTEAFF.

This clonotype was seen a handful of times. The rearrangement joins TRBV10-3 to TRBJ1-1; D might be TRBD1 (6 bases). Between the trimmed V and J ends, which lost 9 bases and 1 base, there was a span of 12 bases. The germline V gene encodes CDR1 ENHRY and CDR2 SYGVKD. The CDR3 covers 13 residues. CDR3 loop: CAMSQGGNTEAFF. The CDR3 nucleotides are TGTGCCATGTCACAGGGCGGGAACACTGAAGCTTTCTTT.

This clonotype has a count of ten or more. V usage is TRBV12-3 or TRBV12-4 and J usage is TRBJ2-3, with 9 bases that match TRBD1. V gave up 6 bases and J gave up 5 bases; unmatched junction bases: 6. CDR3 size: 14 residues. The DNA of the CDR3 is TGTGCCAGCAGACGGACAGGGGCCGGAGATACGCAGTATTTT. Translation: CASRRTGAGDTQYF.

This clonotype was recorded a few times. This chain joins TRBV7-9 and TRBJ2-7; maybe TRBD2 (6 bases). The length of the CDR3 is 16 residues. V was shortened by 4 bases and J by 2 bases, with 18 bases between the two germline ends. Germline CDR1 and CDR2: SEHNR and FQNEAQ (reference sequence). The CDR3 loop is CASSSTRAYPTYEQYF. The CDR3 DNA is TGTGCCAGCAGCTCGACTAGGGCGTATCCCACCTACGAGCAGTACTTC.

Ten or more counts support this clonotype. This chain's CDR3 is CASSRQAGEAFF. The CDR3 region has the DNA TGTGCCAGCAGTCGACAGGCGGGTGAAGCTTTCTTT. The chain joins TRBV27 to TRBJ1-1, with a weak D call TRBD1 (6 bases). The CDR3 is 12 amino acids. The germline V gene encodes CDR1 MNHEY and CDR2 SMNVEV (reference sequence). Between the trimmed V and J ends, which lost 5 bases and 7 bases, there was a span of 11 bases.

The chain has TRBV4-2 and TRBJ2-7, with 9 bases that match TRBD2. The CDR3 contains 18 residues. J was trimmed by 0 bases and V by 0 bases; bases with no gene match: 9. Germline V CDR1 and CDR2: LGHNA, YNFKEQ. The DNA of the CDR3 is TGTGCCAGCAGCCAAGATTGGACTAGCGTCGGGAGCTCCTACGAGCAGTACTTC. This translates into CASSQDWTSVGSSYEQYF.

At least ten counts were recorded for this clonotype. V usage is TRBV5-5 and J usage is TRBJ1-3, with TRBD1 as a possible D gene (5 bases). Germline lookup yields CDR1 SGHKS and CDR2 YYEKEE (reference sequence). The CDR3 totals 14 residues. V lost 4 bases, J lost 0 bases, and 8 bases lay in between. Here the CDR3 DNA reads TGTGCCAGCAGCGACAGCTTCTCTGGAAACACCATATATTTT. This codes for CASSDSFSGNTIYF.

The table lists this clonotype with a few counts. This chain links TRBV7-2 with TRBJ2-3; 9 bases fit TRBD2. Germline V gene lookup returns CDR1 SGHTA and CDR2 FQGNSA. The CDR3 has 16 residues. Unmatched junction bases numbered 5, after V lost 2 bases and J lost 2 bases. The CDR3 region is CASSLFSGGLTDTQYF. In nucleotides, the CDR3 is TGTGCCAGCAGCTTATTCAGCGGGGGGCTCACAGATACGCAGTATTTT.